This is a list of T cell receptor beta chains from one sample in a study of T-cell reconstitution after alpha-beta-depleted transplantation in children. TCRdb re-called the PCR reads through MiXCR, storing one row per CDR3 protein. The repertoire holds hundreds of thousands of distinct CDR3 sequences, with roughly 17% as singletons. The material sequenced was PBMCs from the stem cell graft donor, taken from the stem cell graft. The receptors were sampled from a human donor who donated a stem cell graft to a child with acute myeloid leukemia. Each CDR3 is given with its conserved first and last residue. The D gene is left open where the match is weak. Clone size is not always given. Where it is, it says once, few, many or a class for expanded clones.

J	V	D	size	CDR3	DNA
TRBJ1-2	TRBV12-3/TRBV12-4	NA	many	CASSQSTYGYTF	TGTGCCAGCAGTCAATCGACCTATGGCTACACCTTC
TRBJ2-3	TRBV6-1	TRBD2	few	CATRSGGTDTQYF	TGCGCCACCCGTAGCGGGGGCACAGATACGCAGTATTTT
TRBJ2-7	TRBV6-5	TRBD1	many	CASSYKGTGDDGEQYF	TGTGCCAGCAGTTACAAGGGGACAGGGGACGACGGCGAGCAGTACTTC
TRBJ1-2	TRBV20-1	NA	many	CSARDMNLGGYTF	TGCAGTGCTAGAGATATGAATCTGGGCGGCTACACCTTC
TRBJ2-3	TRBV27	NA	many	CASSWLAGDTQYF	TGTGCCAGCAGTTGGCTAGCTGGAGATACGCAGTATTTT
TRBJ1-1	TRBV20-1	TRBD1	few	CSAPEYLGTGVFEAFF	TGCAGTGCCCCGGAATATCTGGGGACAGGGGTTTTTGAAGCTTTCTTT
TRBJ2-2	TRBV24-1	NA	few	CATSSGTEYTGELFF	TGTGCCACCAGTTCCGGGACCGAGTACACCGGGGAGCTGTTTTTT
TRBJ2-1	TRBV7-7	TRBD2	few	CASSSGTSPASNEQFF	TGTGCCAGCAGCTCTGGGACTAGCCCAGCTTCCAATGAGCAGTTCTTC
TRBJ2-1	TRBV25-1	NA	NA	CASSEGGFYDEQFF	TGTGCCAGCAGTGAGGGGGGATTCTATGATGAGCAGTTCTTC
TRBJ2-5	TRBV6-5	NA	many	CASSSPGTGQETQYF	TGTGCCAGCAGTTCACCGGGCACGGGGCAAGAGACCCAGTACTTC
TRBJ2-2	TRBV11-2	TRBD2	NA	CASSQGGRGELFF	TGTGCCAGCAGCCAGGGTGGGAGGGGCGAGCTGTTTTTT
TRBJ2-1	TRBV24-1	TRBD2	many	CATSGGTSSYEQFF	TGTGCCACCAGTGGCGGGACTAGTTCGTATGAGCAGTTCTTC
TRBJ1-1	TRBV5-1	NA	few	CASTGGANTEAFF	TGCGCCAGCACCGGAGGGGCGAACACTGAAGCTTTCTTT
TRBJ2-7	TRBV20-1	NA	NA	CCARPGGPPSSYEQYF	TGCTGTGCTAGACCTGGGGGGCCCCCCTCCTCCTACGAGCAGTACTTC
TRBJ2-7	TRBV4-3	NA	many	CASSQEVEYEQYF	TGCGCCAGCAGCCAAGAGGTGGAATACGAGCAGTACTTC
TRBJ2-1	TRBV24-1	NA	NA	CATRKGPDNEQFF	TGTGCCACCAGAAAAGGGCCAGACAATGAGCAGTTCTTC
TRBJ1-1	TRBV7-9	NA	NA	CASSSPGSPEAFF	TGTGCCAGCAGCTCCCCAGGGTCCCCTGAAGCTTTCTTT
TRBJ2-4	TRBV6-1	NA	NA	CATKSSLGGANIQYF	TGTGCCACCAAAAGCTCCCTTGGTGGGGCGAACATTCAGTACTTC
TRBJ2-1	TRBV6-4	TRBD2	many	CASSDSSSGGHEQFF	TGTGCCAGCAGTGACTCGTCTAGCGGGGGGCATGAGCAGTTCTTC
TRBJ1-2	TRBV7-3	NA	few	CASSLGGRGSYGYTF	TGTGCCAGCAGCTTAGGGGGTAGAGGGAGCTATGGCTACACCTTC
TRBJ2-2	TRBV20-1	TRBD2	many	CSARNAGAGELFF	TGCAGTGCTAGAAACGCGGGGGCCGGGGAGCTGTTTTTT
TRBJ1-1	TRBV29-1	NA	many	CSVGQLNTEAFF	TGCAGCGTCGGACAGCTTAACACTGAAGCTTTCTTT
TRBJ2-1	TRBV12-3/TRBV12-4	TRBD2	many	CASSLYSGGAFEGFF	TGTGCCAGCAGCTTATATAGCGGGGGGGCCTTTGAGGGGTTCTTC
TRBJ2-3	TRBV5-1	TRBD1	few	CASSTGTATDTQYF	TGCGCCAGCAGTACCGGGACAGCCACAGATACGCAGTATTTT
TRBJ1-2	TRBV20-1	NA	many	CSVGGTNYGYTF	TGCAGTGTCGGGGGCACTAACTATGGCTACACCTTC
TRBJ1-2	TRBV20-1	TRBD1	many	CSAKDRDRAPYGYTF	TGCAGTGCTAAGGACCGGGACAGGGCGCCTTATGGCTACACCTTC
TRBJ1-6	TRBV20-1	NA	many	CSVFPQVYNSPLHF	TGCAGTGTTTTTCCGCAGGTCTATAATTCACCCCTCCACTTT
TRBJ1-5	TRBV5-5	TRBD1	many	CASRRTGGHNQPQHF	TGTGCCAGCAGAAGGACAGGGGGCCACAATCAGCCCCAGCATTTT
TRBJ2-7	TRBV4-3	NA	many	CASSQDYRVGEQYF	TGCGCCAGCAGCCAAGATTACAGGGTCGGGGAGCAGTACTTC
TRBJ2-4	TRBV20-1	TRBD1	NA	CSAAKDRAIQYF	TGCAGTGCGGCGAAGGACAGGGCTATTCAGTACTTC
TRBJ2-7	TRBV2	NA	few	CASSEWRGGQYF	TGTGCCAGCAGTGAATGGCGAGGTGGGCAGTACTTC
TRBJ2-5	TRBV15	NA	NA	CATSRGGLRGRETQYF	TGTGCCACCAGCAGAGGAGGACTCAGGGGCAGAGAGACCCAGTACTTC
TRBJ2-6	TRBV12-3/TRBV12-4	NA	many	CASNREGAGANVLTF	TGTGCCAGCAACCGGGAAGGGGCTGGGGCCAACGTCCTGACTTTC
TRBJ2-3	TRBV20-1	TRBD1	many	CSASKQGADTQYF	TGCAGTGCTAGCAAGCAGGGGGCAGATACGCAGTATTTT
TRBJ1-2	TRBV7-2	NA	many	CASSFQGRSNYGYTF	TGTGCCAGCAGCTTCCAGGGTCGATCGAACTATGGCTACACCTTC
TRBJ1-1	TRBV20-1	NA	many	CSARDPGSSEAFF	TGCAGTGCTAGAGATCCGGGGTCTAGTGAAGCTTTCTTT
TRBJ2-7	TRBV20-1	NA	many	CSAINWQGSYEQYF	TGCAGTGCTATCAATTGGCAGGGGTCCTACGAGCAGTACTTC
TRBJ2-2	TRBV7-2	TRBD1	many	CASSLRQGGNTGELFF	TGTGCCAGCAGCCTCAGACAGGGCGGAAACACCGGGGAGCTGTTTTTT
TRBJ1-2	TRBV30	TRBD1	NA	CAWKRQGEFYGYTF	TGTGCCTGGAAACGACAGGGGGAGTTCTATGGCTACACCTTC
TRBJ2-1	TRBV6-5	NA	many	CASTDSDNEQFF	TGTGCCAGCACCGACTCCGACAATGAGCAGTTCTTC
TRBJ2-1	TRBV3-1	TRBD1	few	CASSQDSGTGYDFDEQFF	TGTGCCAGCAGCCAAGATTCAGGGACAGGGTATGATTTCGATGAGCAGTTCTTC
TRBJ2-7	TRBV20-1	NA	few	CSVQGKGSYEQYF	TGCAGTGTTCAGGGTAAGGGGTCCTACGAGCAGTACTTC
TRBJ2-1	TRBV7-7	NA	many	CASSLIGGNEQFF	TGTGCCAGCAGCTTAATCGGAGGGAATGAGCAGTTCTTC
TRBJ2-3	TRBV7-2	NA	NA	CASSLSGQPSTDTQYF	TGTGCCAGCAGCCTCTCGGGACAACCCAGCACAGATACGCAGTATTTT
TRBJ2-7	TRBV7-9	NA	few	CASSLARAAEQYF	TGTGCCAGCAGCTTAGCCAGGGCCGCCGAGCAGTACTTC
TRBJ2-1	TRBV29-1	TRBD2	many	CSVPGLASGFGNEQFF	TGCAGCGTGCCGGGACTAGCCTCAGGCTTCGGAAATGAGCAGTTCTTC
TRBJ2-1	TRBV20-1	NA	many	CSASQGGSYNEQFF	TGCAGTGCTAGTCAGGGGGGCTCCTACAATGAGCAGTTCTTC
TRBJ2-7	TRBV7-3	TRBD1	NA	CASSQDRAHSYEQYF	TGTGCCAGCAGCCAAGACAGGGCCCACTCCTACGAGCAGTACTTC
TRBJ1-1	TRBV11-2	NA	once	CASSLLFTRGRNNTEAFF	TGTGCCAGCAGCTTACTCTTTACAAGGGGACGGAATAACACTGAAGCTTTCTTT
TRBJ2-5	TRBV6-1	NA	NA	CASSPTGGIQETQYF	TGTGCCAGCAGTCCAACCGGAGGAATCCAAGAGACCCAGTACTTC
TRBJ1-5	TRBV20-1	NA	few	CSASGFYSNQPQHF	TGCAGTGCGAGTGGGTTCTATAGCAATCAGCCCCAGCATTTT